This entry features one T cell receptor (beta chain) sequence. The data are from a study of blood T cell repertoires in COVID-19. As for the study in general: Nucleic acid was either cDNA or gDNA, and it came from T cells, B-cell-depleted T cells, or PBMCs.

It was during active infection that Seattle patients were enrolled and then longitudinally followed. In the original processing: Counts of nucleated cells, estimated from reference gene primer amplification, were obtained. Libraries were prepared by immunoSEQ multiplex PCR; TCRdb keeps only in-frame clonotypes and omits some of them. V, J and clone size were drawn from that table, and D and trimming were deduced from the DNA. This table has 68,000 or so clones, about nine tenths appearing once. This CDR3 is 14 amino acids long. Germline V CDR1 and CDR2: SGHRS, YFSETQ. V lost 0 bases and J lost 8, with 14 bases in between.

This TCR was sampled from a man over 45 with COVID-19, enrolled during active disease. The sample comprised peripheral blood. The chain carries TRBV5-1 and TRBJ1-2; no clear D. In DNA form, the CDR3 reads TGCGCCAGCAGCTTGGAGGCAGTGGTGGGCGGCTACACCTTC. Protein product: CASSLEAVVGGYTF.